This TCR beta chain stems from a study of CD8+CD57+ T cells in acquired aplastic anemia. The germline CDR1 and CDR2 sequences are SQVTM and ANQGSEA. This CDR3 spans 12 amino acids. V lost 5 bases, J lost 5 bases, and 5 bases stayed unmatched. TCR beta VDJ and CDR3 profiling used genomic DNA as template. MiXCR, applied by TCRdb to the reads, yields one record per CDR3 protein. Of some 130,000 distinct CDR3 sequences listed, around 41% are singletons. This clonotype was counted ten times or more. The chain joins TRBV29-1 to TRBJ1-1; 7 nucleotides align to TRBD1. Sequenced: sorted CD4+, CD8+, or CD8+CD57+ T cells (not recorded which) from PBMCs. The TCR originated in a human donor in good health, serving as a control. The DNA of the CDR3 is TGCAGCGTTACAGGGGCCAGTACTGAAGCTTTCTTT. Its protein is CSVTGASTEAFF.